The 16 T cell receptor beta chains presented below share a single source sample, sequenced in a study of early T cells in non-severe SARS-CoV-2 infection. In TCRdb, the 5' RACE reads were re-called with MiXCR into one record per CDR3 protein. Here the sample spans about 21,000 distinct CDR3 sequences, less than 7.5% being singletons. This material consisted of whole blood, taken at baseline. These receptor sequences come from an adult who was a healthcare worker with PCR-confirmed SARS-CoV-2 infection or an uninfected control (not recorded which).

A remark on this clonotype: One end of the junction is discordant with germline, which a read error may explain. This rearrangement joins TRBV7-7 to TRBJ2-3, with D hard to call. Per the germline V gene, CDR1 is SSHAT and CDR2 is FNYEAQ (reference sequence). CDR3 size: 13 residues. The DNA for the CDR3 is TGTGCTAGCAGCTCCACAGAGGCAGATACGCAGTATTTT. Its translation is CASSSTEADTQYF.

This clonotype was counted ten times or more. The genes are TRBV6-2 or TRBV6-3 and TRBJ2-5; 12 bases fit TRBD2. Germline values: CDR1 MNHEY, CDR2 SVGEGT. The CDR3 sequence is 15 residues long. J lost 4 bases, V lost 6 bases, and 6 bases had no gene match. The CDR3 reads CASSPGLAGRETQYF. The CDR3 DNA reads as TGTGCCAGCAGCCCCGGACTAGCGGGGAGAGAGACCCAGTACTTC.

This clonotype was picked up many times. The CDR3 DNA reads TGTGCCAGTGGACAGGGTTTCATGAATACGCAGTATTTT. Translation gives CASGQGFMNTQYF. The genes are TRBV19 and TRBJ2-3; 8 nucleotides agree with TRBD1. The V gene's germline CDR1 is LNHDA and CDR2 SQIVND (reference sequence). The CDR3 runs to 13 residues. Germline trimming cut 8 bases from V and 7 bases from J; bases unmatched to any gene: 8.

This clonotype was recorded many times. CDR3 amino acids: CASSAEERTEAFF. The CDR3 coding sequence is TGTGCCAGCAGCGCGGAAGAACGCACTGAAGCTTTCTTT. The chain has TRBV14 and TRBJ1-1; the D is unclear. V lost 5 bases and J 4 bases, leaving 11 bases between the germline ends. The CDR3 is 13 residues long. From germline, CDR1 is SGHDN and CDR2 FVKESK.

This clonotype was recorded at least ten times. The chain uses TRBV5-1 and TRBJ2-7, with D unresolved. The V end lost 0 bases, the J end lost 3 bases, and 10 bases lay between the germline ends. This CDR3 has 14 amino acids. The V gene's germline CDR1 is SGHRS and CDR2 YFSETQ. The CDR3 reads CASSLGPTNYEQYF. Here the CDR3 DNA reads TGCGCCAGCAGCTTGGGCCCTACAAACTACGAGCAGTACTTC.

The chain has TRBV7-9 and TRBJ2-3; D is ambiguous. Trimming took off 8 bases at V and 4 bases at J, with 10 bases between the two ends. The germline V gene encodes CDR1 SEHNR and CDR2 FQNEAQ (reference sequence). The CDR3 is 12 residues long. DNA for the CDR3: TGTGCCAGCGCCACGAACCCAGATACGCAGTATTTT. Translation: CASATNPDTQYF.

This clonotype was detected a few times. This chain uses TRBV19 with TRBJ1-4; the D is unclear. Trimming shortened V by 7 bases and J by 1 base, and 4 bases separated the two germline ends. Per germline, CDR1 LNHDA and CDR2 SQIVND (reference sequence). The CDR3 runs to 12 residues. This CDR3 is CASTVTNEKLFF. CDR3 bases: TGTGCCAGTACAGTAACTAATGAAAAACTGTTTTTT.

The rearrangement links TRBV7-2 to TRBJ1-1, with 9 positions matching TRBD1. The J segment lost 7 bases and the V segment lost 3 bases, leaving 6 bases of the junction unmatched. The CDR3 has 14 amino acids. Per the germline V gene, CDR1 is SGHTA and CDR2 is FQGNSA. CDR3 in amino acids: CASSFGGQGGEAFF. CDR3 in DNA: TGTGCCAGCAGCTTCGGGGGACAGGGTGGTGAAGCTTTCTTT.

The chain combines TRBV5-1 with TRBJ1-5, with no clear D. Germline assignment: CDR1 SGHRS and CDR2 YFSETQ. The ends were cut back, 1 base at V and 2 bases at J, with 10 bases in the middle. The CDR3 covers 15 residues. This CDR3 reads CASSLNPGGNQPQHF. In DNA form, the CDR3 reads TGCGCCAGCAGCTTGAATCCCGGGGGCAATCAGCCCCAGCATTTT.

This chain joins TRBV10-2 and TRBJ1-2; 8 nucleotides agree with TRBD1. Trimming took 0 bases from V and 6 from J; bases not matched to a gene: 9. Germline V gene lookup returns CDR1 WSHSY and CDR2 SAAADI. The CDR3 is 16 residues long. CDR3 bases: TGCGCCAGCAGTGAGTCGACAGGGACAGGCCTCGATGGCTACACCTTC. Amino acid sequence: CASSESTGTGLDGYTF.

This rearrangement joins TRBV7-2 to TRBJ1-3; D call uncertain. V was pared by 3 bases and J by 2 bases, with 8 bases between. CDR1 and CDR2 (germline): SGHTA, FQGNSA. The length of the CDR3 is 14 residues. This chain's CDR3 is CASSFGQPGNTIYF. CDR3 DNA sequence: TGTGCCAGCAGCTTCGGCCAGCCTGGAAACACCATATATTTT.

There are a few counts of this clonotype. This chain connects TRBV28 to TRBJ1-3; 7 nucleotides agree with TRBD1. J was trimmed by 8 bases and V by 7 bases; bases with no gene match: 8. The V gene's germline CDR1 is MDHEN and CDR2 SYDVKM. The CDR3 spans 13 residues. In nucleotides, the CDR3 is TGTGCCAGCAAGGAGACCGGGACAGACACCATATATTTT. Residues: CASKETGTDTIYF.

This clonotype was counted between two and nine times. The CDR3 region has the DNA TGTGCCAGCAGCCAAGCCGGGACTTTGCATCAGCCCCAGCATTTT. This encodes CASSQAGTLHQPQHF. The J gene is TRBJ1-5, the V gene TRBV6-2 or TRBV6-3, with D possibly being TRBD1 (5 bases). Deletions cut 6 bases from V and 5 bases from J, with 17 bases between. CDR1 and CDR2 from the germline V gene are MNHEY and SVGEGT. This CDR3 contains 15 residues.

The chain combines TRBV6-1 with TRBJ2-4, with no clear D. Germline V lookup: CDR1 MNHNS, CDR2 SASEGT. With 6 bases removed from V and 0 bases from J, the gap between germline ends came to 12 bases. The length of the CDR3 is 15 residues. The CDR3 sequence is CASRDRSVAKNIQYF. CDR3 sequence (DNA): TGTGCCAGCAGGGATCGAAGCGTAGCCAAAAACATTCAGTACTTC.

This chain connects TRBV3-1 to TRBJ1-5, with D uncertain. Trimming stripped 1 base from V and 6 bases from J, with 10 bases between. Germline-derived CDR1 and CDR2 are LGHDT and YNNKEL (reference sequence). CDR3 size: 14 residues. The CDR3 sequence: CASSQVIDRQPQHF. The CDR3 region has the DNA TGTGCCAGCAGCCAAGTGATAGATCGTCAGCCCCAGCATTTT.

The sample holds many counts of this clonotype. The chain recombines TRBV24-1 with TRBJ1-2, with D tentatively TRBD1 (6 bases). The germline V and J ends were trimmed by 3 bases and 8 bases, with 12 bases remaining between them. The CDR3 consists of 13 residues. Germline V CDR1 and CDR2: KGHDR, SFDVKD. CDR3 sequence (DNA): TGTGCCACCAGTGATAAAAGACAGGCGGGCTACACCTTC. Its translation: CATSDKRQAGYTF.